Listed below are T cell receptor beta chains from one sample, sequenced in a study of CD8 T cells in ankylosing spondylitis. TCRdb recomputed calls from the 5' RACE reads with MiXCR, one row per CDR3 protein. The sample carries 350,000 to 400,000 distinct CDR3 sequences, more than 20% recorded once. Sequenced input: blood, either unsorted or a sorted T cell fraction (not recorded which). The receptors here all came from a male donor with ankylosing spondylitis or in good health (not recorded which). CDR3s include the opening cysteine and the closing phenylalanine or tryptophan. D genes are given only for firm matches. The size field is filled for only some rows; it gives once, few, many or a size class.

TRBD2 | few | 12 | TRBJ2-2 | TRBV5-6 | TGTGCCAGCAGCGCGGGGGTCGGGGAGCTGTTTTTT | CASSAGVGELFF
- | few | 13 | TRBJ1-6 | TRBV27 | TGTGCCAGCAGTTCCGTCGAGGGTTCACCCCTCCACTTT | CASSSVEGSPLHF
- | - | 16 | TRBJ2-7 | TRBV27 | TGTGCCAGCAGTTTATCCCCAGGGGCGGGCCACTACGAGCAGTACTTC | CASSLSPGAGHYEQYF
- | few | 16 | TRBJ2-3 | TRBV7-6 | TGTGCCAGCAGCCAGGCCTGGCGGGTCCCTGGGAATACGCAGTATTTT | CASSQAWRVPGNTQYF
TRBD1 | - | 17 | TRBJ2-7 | TRBV6-5 | TGTGCCAGCAGTTACCATCGTTGGGGGACAGGGAACGGCGAGCAGTACTTC | CASSYHRWGTGNGEQYF
TRBD1 | few | 13 | TRBJ2-7 | TRBV10-3 | TGTGCCATCAAGAGGGACAGCCTCTACGAGCAGTACTTC | CAIKRDSLYEQYF
- | few | 14 | TRBJ2-5 | TRBV7-3 | TGTGCCAGCAGCTCGTTCGGGGGACAAGAGACCCAGTACTTC | CASSSFGGQETQYF
- | few | 15 | TRBJ2-7 | TRBV2 | TGTGCCAGCAGGGAAATACCCGACAGTAACGAGGATCAGTACTTC | CASREIPDSNEDQYF
- | - | 12 | TRBJ2-2 | TRBV7-9 | TGTGCCAGCAGACCATACACCGGGGAGCTGTTTTTT | CASRPYTGELFF
- | - | 13 | TRBJ2-1 | TRBV16 | TGTGCCAGCACCCCTGGTGGGAGGATGGAGCAGTTCTTC | CASTPGGRMEQFF
TRBD2 | few | 17 | TRBJ2-1 | TRBV9 | TGTGCCAGCAGCTCCCCGGGACTAGCGGGATATGTCGATGAGCAGTTCTTC | CASSSPGLAGYVDEQFF
TRBD1 | - | 14 | TRBJ2-7 | TRBV2 | TGTGCCAGCACTGGCGACAGGGGGCCCTCCGAGCAGTACTTC | CASTGDRGPSEQYF
TRBD2 | - | 15 | TRBJ2-3 | TRBV10-3 | TGTGCCATCAGGACCGGGACTAGAAGCACAGATACGCAGTATTTT | CAIRTGTRSTDTQYF
TRBD2 | - | 16 | TRBJ2-7 | TRBV7-2 | TGTGCCAGCAGTCACGGGACTAGCGGAGGCTCCTACGAGCAGTACTTC | CASSHGTSGGSYEQYF
- | - | 13 | TRBJ2-3 | TRBV12-3/TRBV12-4 | TGTGCCAGCAGTTTAGCAGGTTCATATACGCAGTATTTT | CASSLAGSYTQYF
- | few | 13 | TRBJ2-7 | TRBV20-1 | TGCAGTGCTAGAGAAGAGGGCAGTTACGAGCAGTACTTC | CSAREEGSYEQYF
- | many | 15 | TRBJ2-1 | TRBV12-3/TRBV12-4 | TGTGCCAGCAGTTTAGAGGACGGAGGCTACAATGAGCAGTTCTTC | CASSLEDGGYNEQFF
TRBD2 | many | 14 | TRBJ2-1 | TRBV7-2 | TGTGCCAGCAGCTTCTCGGGGGGGTATAATGAGCAGTTCTTC | CASSFSGGYNEQFF
TRBD2 | - | 14 | TRBJ2-1 | TRBV20-1 | TGCAGCGGGGTTAGCGGGAGCTCCTACAATGAGCAGTTCTTC | CSGVSGSSYNEQFF
- | few | 16 | TRBJ1-2 | TRBV9 | TGTGCCAGCAGCAGTCCAGACAGGATCCCTTTGGGAGGCTACACCTTC | CASSSPDRIPLGGYTF
TRBD2 | - | 15 | TRBJ2-5 | TRBV5-1 | TGCGCCAGCAGCCCAGCGGGGGCGCTCCAAGAGACCCAGTACTTC | CASSPAGALQETQYF
- | - | 11 | TRBJ1-1 | TRBV20-1 | TGCAGCGCAAACCCTGTCGGGGAAGCTTTCTTT | CSANPVGEAFF
- | - | 15 | TRBJ1-6 | TRBV5-8 | TGTGCCAGCAGCCCGCCCGGCTGGACAGATTCACCCCTCCACTTT | CASSPPGWTDSPLHF
- | few | 17 | TRBJ1-6 | TRBV10-3 | TGTGCCATCAGTGGCGCAGGGGCGCCCCCATATAATTCACCCCTCCACTTT | CAISGAGAPPYNSPLHF
TRBD2 | few | 14 | TRBJ2-1 | TRBV24-1 | TGTGCCACCAGTGCACTAGCGGGGGGTTATGAGCAGTTCTTC | CATSALAGGYEQFF
- | - | 16 | TRBJ2-1 | TRBV4-1 | TGCGCCAGCAGCCAAGATCAGGGCAGCTCCTACAATGAGCAGTTCTTC | CASSQDQGSSYNEQFF